Listed below are T cell receptor beta chains from one sample, sequenced in a study of CD8 T cells in ankylosing spondylitis. TCRdb passed the 5' RACE reads through MiXCR, listing each CDR3 protein once. The sample gives fewer than 500,000 distinct CDR3 sequences, around 22% of which show up once; approximately 16% is in the top ten. Sequencing was done on a sample of blood, either unsorted or a sorted T cell fraction (not recorded which). The receptors were sampled from a male donor with ankylosing spondylitis. Each CDR3 is given with its conserved first and last residue. The order of the fields is V gene, D gene, CDR3 protein. D genes are given only for firm matches.

V: TRBV3-1
D: TRBD1
CDR3: CASSQDGGQRGNEQFF

V: TRBV7-9
D: NA
CDR3: CASSAPTGIYYEQYF

V: TRBV10-3
D: NA
CDR3: CAISGSGTAQETQYF

V: TRBV10-3
D: NA
CDR3: CAIRAGPMTYEQYF

V: TRBV18
D: TRBD2
CDR3: CASSTDGAGGRYEQYF

V: TRBV10-3
D: NA
CDR3: CAISESDGRSSNQPQHF

V: TRBV28
D: TRBD1
CDR3: CASSLGQVPGELFF

V: TRBV2
D: TRBD1
CDR3: CATSQTGGSSGANVLTF

V: TRBV3-1
D: NA
CDR3: CASSQEAKFPQETQYF

V: TRBV3-1
D: NA
CDR3: CASSQVLSSTQYF

V: TRBV3-1
D: NA
CDR3: CASSYPSGTHTGELFF

V: TRBV6-1
D: TRBD2
CDR3: CASRGLAGGPGTGELFF

V: TRBV3-1
D: NA
CDR3: CASSQDTLGLPYEQYF

V: TRBV20-1
D: NA
CDR3: CSARPPPADTQYF

V: TRBV7-2
D: NA
CDR3: CASSLVQNYEQYF

V: TRBV10-3
D: NA
CDR3: CAISDSSGNYGYTF

V: TRBV5-1
D: TRBD1
CDR3: CASSLGQGANSPLHF

V: TRBV24-1
D: NA
CDR3: CATSDSGARPPNQPQHF

V: TRBV6-1
D: NA
CDR3: CAIYGPPEGTEAFF

V: TRBV7-9
D: NA
CDR3: CASSPPRGSGGTDTQYF

V: TRBV9
D: TRBD2
CDR3: CASSDSGGTGAVKQYF

V: TRBV6-2/TRBV6-3
D: NA
CDR3: CASSVPGTNQPQHF

V: TRBV27
D: TRBD2
CDR3: CASSLSRLAGGPRFF

V: TRBV3-1
D: NA
CDR3: CASSQGIQGNEQFF

V: TRBV12-3/TRBV12-4
D: NA
CDR3: CASSRTVDTEAFF

V: TRBV20-1
D: TRBD2
CDR3: CSARGGGAYEQYF

V: TRBV5-1
D: NA
CDR3: CASSLVEGPWEQYF

V: TRBV3-1
D: NA
CDR3: CASSQVEKLFF

V: TRBV28
D: TRBD1
CDR3: CASSWTGTNQPQHF

V: TRBV12-3/TRBV12-4
D: NA
CDR3: CASRPPGSGNTIYF

V: TRBV11-2
D: NA
CDR3: CASSWDLHNEQFF

V: TRBV28
D: TRBD2
CDR3: CASRGLGETQYF

V: TRBV6-5
D: NA
CDR3: CASSYSRRGGRTEAFF

V: TRBV11-3
D: NA
CDR3: CASSSVPTTNSPLHF

V: TRBV27
D: TRBD1
CDR3: CASSPRTGVTSGNTIYF

V: TRBV28
D: TRBD1
CDR3: CASRLYRGTEAFF

V: TRBV5-1
D: NA
CDR3: CASSLSIGTLYEQYF

V: TRBV20-1
D: NA
CDR3: CSARERSRPIDTQYF

V: TRBV5-6
D: TRBD2
CDR3: CASSLGLGLVTREQYF

V: TRBV28
D: TRBD2
CDR3: CASSRNRAGGGWNEQFF

V: TRBV7-9
D: NA
CDR3: CATSLVWAGVNEKLFF

V: TRBV6-1
D: NA
CDR3: CASSEVGAGANVLTF

V: TRBV28
D: NA
CDR3: CASSLNPGFDGYTF

V: TRBV15
D: TRBD2
CDR3: CATSTEGLETDTQYF

V: TRBV7-9
D: NA
CDR3: CASTGLGKSTDTQYF

V: TRBV30
D: TRBD2
CDR3: CAWSLGLAGVVGELFF

V: TRBV24-1
D: TRBD2
CDR3: CATSDSRTGTSGRRGADTQYF

V: TRBV29-1
D: NA
CDR3: CSALTAPNEKLFF

V: TRBV11-2
D: TRBD2
CDR3: CASSSLRGSQFF

V: TRBV2
D: NA
CDR3: CASSGEPLYNEQFF

V: TRBV6-2/TRBV6-3
D: NA
CDR3: CASSERAETQYF

V: TRBV7-8
D: TRBD2
CDR3: CASSSVVAGGGETQYF

V: TRBV7-3
D: NA
CDR3: CASSPGPNNYNEQFF

V: TRBV29-1
D: NA
CDR3: CSVIQGGGTGEQFF

V: TRBV2
D: NA
CDR3: CASGAAYEQYF

V: TRBV4-3
D: NA
CDR3: CASSQDSSSGTDTQYF

V: TRBV5-1
D: NA
CDR3: CASSTGTPSSYEQYF

V: TRBV28
D: NA
CDR3: CASSLFTGLTYEQYF

V: TRBV5-1
D: NA
CDR3: CASSRFGRDNYGYTF

V: TRBV20-1
D: NA
CDR3: CSGLGPTSTDTQYF